Listed below are T cell receptor beta chains from one sample, sequenced in a study of cytomegalovirus exposure and HLA in healthy donors. Repertoires were generated with immunoSEQ multiplex PCR, while TCRdb's copy carries only in-frame clones and drops some. The table records 100,000 to 150,000 clones, approximately 80% of them present only once. The sample taken for sequencing was PBMCs. The source is a woman aged 55-75 years in good health and CMV-seronegative. Both conserved end residues are part of each CDR3. Fields, in order: J gene, clone size, D gene, V gene, CDR3 protein, CDR3 DNA. D genes are given only for firm matches. Not every row has a clone size; where given, it reads once, few, many or a size class.

J gene: TRBJ2-1; clone size: -; D gene: -; V gene: TRBV7-7; CDR3 protein: CASSLVEGGYNEQFF; CDR3 DNA: TGTGCCAGCAGCTTAGTAGAGGGTGGGTACAATGAGCAGTTCTTC
J gene: TRBJ2-7; clone size: -; D gene: TRBD1; V gene: TRBV29-1; CDR3 protein: CSVLPARGLVGEQYF; CDR3 DNA: TGCAGCGTTTTGCCCGCGAGGGGGCTTGTGGGAGAGCAGTACTTC
J gene: TRBJ2-2; clone size: -; D gene: TRBD2; V gene: TRBV10-2; CDR3 protein: CASSVLAGNTGELFF; CDR3 DNA: TGCGCCAGCAGTGTACTAGCGGGTAACACCGGGGAGCTGTTTTTT
J gene: TRBJ2-7; clone size: -; D gene: TRBD1; V gene: TRBV28; CDR3 protein: CASSLGTGGYEQYF; CDR3 DNA: TGTGCCAGCAGTTTAGGGACAGGGGGCTACGAGCAGTACTTC
J gene: TRBJ1-2; clone size: once; D gene: -; V gene: TRBV7-8; CDR3 protein: CASSLAQAPNYGYTF; CDR3 DNA: TGTGCCAGCAGCTTAGCACAGGCGCCTAACTATGGCTACACCTTC
J gene: TRBJ2-6; clone size: -; D gene: TRBD1; V gene: TRBV27; CDR3 protein: CASRFGDRVSGANVLTF; CDR3 DNA: TGTGCCAGCAGGTTCGGGGACAGGGTCTCTGGGGCCAACGTCCTGACTTTC
J gene: TRBJ2-7; clone size: -; D gene: TRBD1; V gene: TRBV7-3; CDR3 protein: CASSSGTAPTYEQYF; CDR3 DNA: TGTGCCAGCAGCTCCGGGACAGCGCCTACCTACGAGCAGTACTTC
J gene: TRBJ2-5; clone size: -; D gene: -; V gene: TRBV6-6; CDR3 protein: CASSYSGGSQETQYF; CDR3 DNA: TGTGCCAGCAGTTACTCTGGCGGCAGCCAAGAGACCCAGTACTTC
J gene: TRBJ2-3; clone size: -; D gene: -; V gene: TRBV19; CDR3 protein: CASSPSFAQAVDTQYF; CDR3 DNA: TGTGCCAGTAGTCCCTCCTTCGCCCAAGCGGTGGATACGCAGTATTTT
J gene: TRBJ2-7; clone size: once; D gene: TRBD1; V gene: TRBV5-1; CDR3 protein: CASSLERGRVGTYEQYF; CDR3 DNA: TGCGCCAGCAGCTTGGAAAGGGGGCGCGTAGGAACCTACGAGCAGTACTTC
J gene: TRBJ1-5; clone size: few; D gene: -; V gene: TRBV19; CDR3 protein: CASSIGQASNQPQHF; CDR3 DNA: TGTGCCAGTAGTATAGGACAGGCAAGCAATCAGCCCCAGCATTTT
J gene: TRBJ2-3; clone size: once; D gene: -; V gene: TRBV19; CDR3 protein: CASSMVSGTDTQYF; CDR3 DNA: TGTGCCAGTAGTATGGTGAGTGGCACAGATACGCAGTATTTT
J gene: TRBJ1-4; clone size: once; D gene: -; V gene: TRBV5-1; CDR3 protein: CASSLGQIHSNEKLFF; CDR3 DNA: TGCGCCAGCAGCCTAGGACAGATACACTCCAATGAAAAACTGTTTTTT
J gene: TRBJ2-7; clone size: few; D gene: -; V gene: TRBV4-2; CDR3 protein: CASSQAPGLQYEQYF; CDR3 DNA: TGTGCCAGCAGCCAAGCACCGGGACTCCAATACGAGCAGTACTTC
J gene: TRBJ1-6; clone size: -; D gene: TRBD1; V gene: TRBV5-4; CDR3 protein: CASSRGQPGNSPLHF; CDR3 DNA: TGTGCCAGCAGTCGGGGACAGCCTGGGAATTCACCCCTCCACTTT
J gene: TRBJ2-1; clone size: -; D gene: -; V gene: TRBV5-6; CDR3 protein: CASSLVRGVVYNEQFF; CDR3 DNA: TGTGCCAGCAGCTTAGTTCGGGGTGTAGTATACAATGAGCAGTTCTTC
J gene: TRBJ2-1; clone size: -; D gene: TRBD2; V gene: TRBV19; CDR3 protein: CASSRLAGGPNSYNEQFF; CDR3 DNA: TGTGCCAGTAGCCGACTAGCGGGGGGACCAAACTCCTACAATGAGCAGTTCTTC
J gene: TRBJ2-2; clone size: -; D gene: -; V gene: TRBV30; CDR3 protein: CAWRDSNTGELFF; CDR3 DNA: TGTGCCTGGAGGGACAGCAACACCGGGGAGCTGTTTTTT
J gene: TRBJ1-4; clone size: -; D gene: TRBD1; V gene: TRBV2; CDR3 protein: CASRYDQGVKSNEKLFF; CDR3 DNA: TGTGCCAGCAGATACGATCAGGGGGTGAAGTCTAATGAAAAACTGTTTTTT
J gene: TRBJ1-2; clone size: -; D gene: -; V gene: TRBV28; CDR3 protein: CASRVQQGRGGYTF; CDR3 DNA: TGTGCCAGCAGAGTCCAACAGGGACGGGGTGGCTACACCTTC
J gene: TRBJ2-2; clone size: -; D gene: -; V gene: TRBV18; CDR3 protein: CASSPRRGDTGELFF; CDR3 DNA: TGTGCCAGCTCACCGAGAAGGGGTGACACCGGGGAGCTGTTTTTT
J gene: TRBJ2-1; clone size: -; D gene: -; V gene: TRBV4-1; CDR3 protein: CASSPTSSLREYNEQFF; CDR3 DNA: TGCGCCAGCAGCCCAACCTCGAGTCTTAGGGAGTACAATGAGCAGTTCTTC
J gene: TRBJ2-7; clone size: -; D gene: TRBD2; V gene: TRBV7-3; CDR3 protein: CASSLGVGAGVYEQYF; CDR3 DNA: TGTGCCAGCAGCTTAGGAGTCGGGGCGGGAGTCTACGAGCAGTACTTC
J gene: TRBJ2-4; clone size: -; D gene: -; V gene: TRBV6-1; CDR3 protein: CASSEGASTIQYF; CDR3 DNA: TGTGCCAGCAGTGAAGGAGCGAGTACCATTCAGTACTTC
J gene: TRBJ1-1; clone size: -; D gene: -; V gene: TRBV14; CDR3 protein: CASSQDRISGEEAFF; CDR3 DNA: TGTGCCAGCAGCCAAGATCGAATTTCGGGGGAAGAAGCTTTCTTT
J gene: TRBJ1-5; clone size: few; D gene: TRBD1; V gene: TRBV6-1; CDR3 protein: CASSEDESRGQGQPQHF; CDR3 DNA: TGTGCCAGCAGTGAAGACGAGTCGAGGGGGCAAGGTCAGCCCCAGCATTTT
J gene: TRBJ1-1; clone size: few; D gene: -; V gene: TRBV30; CDR3 protein: CAWRWGGNTEAFF; CDR3 DNA: TGTGCCTGGAGGTGGGGAGGGAACACTGAAGCTTTCTTT
J gene: TRBJ2-5; clone size: few; D gene: -; V gene: TRBV5-1; CDR3 protein: CASSPPVQETQYF; CDR3 DNA: TGCGCCAGCAGCCCGCCGGTACAAGAGACCCAGTACTTC
J gene: TRBJ1-1; clone size: -; D gene: -; V gene: TRBV7-3; CDR3 protein: CASSLQGYQNTEAFF; CDR3 DNA: TGTGCCAGCAGCCTCCAGGGGTATCAAAACACTGAAGCTTTCTTT
J gene: TRBJ2-2; clone size: -; D gene: TRBD2; V gene: TRBV9; CDR3 protein: CASSVGGGAGTGELFF; CDR3 DNA: TGTGCCAGCAGCGTGGGCGGGGGGGCCGGTACCGGGGAGCTGTTTTTT
J gene: TRBJ1-5; clone size: few; D gene: -; V gene: TRBV2; CDR3 protein: CASSEMGQGSNQPQHF; CDR3 DNA: TGTGCCAGCAGTGAAATGGGGCAGGGTAGCAATCAGCCCCAGCATTTT
J gene: TRBJ2-7; clone size: -; D gene: TRBD1; V gene: TRBV6-1; CDR3 protein: CASSERLAGGPYEQYF; CDR3 DNA: TGTGCCAGCAGTGAAAGGTTGGCAGGGGGTCCCTACGAGCAGTACTTC
J gene: TRBJ1-6; clone size: -; D gene: TRBD1; V gene: TRBV11-2; CDR3 protein: CASSLRDRENSPLHF; CDR3 DNA: TGTGCCAGCAGCCTCCGGGACAGGGAAAATTCACCCCTCCACTTT
J gene: TRBJ2-2; clone size: once; D gene: TRBD1; V gene: TRBV11-3; CDR3 protein: CASSDRGMFAGELFF; CDR3 DNA: TGTGCCAGCAGTGACAGGGGGATGTTTGCCGGGGAGCTGTTTTTT
J gene: TRBJ2-6; clone size: -; D gene: -; V gene: TRBV5-6; CDR3 protein: CASSPIATGANVLTF; CDR3 DNA: TGTGCCAGCAGCCCAATAGCCACTGGGGCCAACGTCCTGACTTTC
J gene: TRBJ2-1; clone size: -; D gene: TRBD1; V gene: TRBV19; CDR3 protein: CASSSGGQVNEQFF; CDR3 DNA: TGTGCCAGTAGCTCAGGGGGCCAGGTCAATGAGCAGTTCTTC
J gene: TRBJ2-1; clone size: -; D gene: TRBD2; V gene: TRBV5-6; CDR3 protein: CASSSTSGSSYNEQFF; CDR3 DNA: TGTGCCAGCAGCTCGACTAGCGGAAGCTCCTACAATGAGCAGTTCTTC
J gene: TRBJ2-1; clone size: -; D gene: -; V gene: TRBV28; CDR3 protein: CASSLLQGFINEQFF; CDR3 DNA: TGTGCCAGCAGTTTATTGCAGGGTTTCATCAATGAGCAGTTCTTC
J gene: TRBJ2-7; clone size: -; D gene: TRBD1; V gene: TRBV28; CDR3 protein: CASTQITGGSSYEQYF; CDR3 DNA: TGTGCCAGCACCCAAATTACAGGGGGCTCCAGCTACGAGCAGTACTTC
J gene: TRBJ1-6; clone size: -; D gene: -; V gene: TRBV27; CDR3 protein: CASSFQEFMAPLHF; CDR3 DNA: TGTGCCAGCAGTTTTCAGGAATTCATGGCACCCCTCCACTTT
J gene: TRBJ2-7; clone size: -; D gene: -; V gene: TRBV7-9; CDR3 protein: CSSSFGNWRGQTYEQYF; CDR3 DNA: TGTTCCAGCAGCTTTGGAAACTGGCGGGGGCAAACCTACGAGCAGTACTTC
J gene: TRBJ2-7; clone size: -; D gene: TRBD1; V gene: TRBV4-2; CDR3 protein: CASSQDPNQPFTGGLSYEQYF; CDR3 DNA: TGTGCCAGCAGCCAAGACCCTAATCAGCCTTTCACAGGGGGCCTGTCCTACGAGCAGTACTTC
J gene: TRBJ1-3; clone size: -; D gene: -; V gene: TRBV28; CDR3 protein: CASSLPVSSGNTIYF; CDR3 DNA: TGTGCCAGCAGTCTGCCGGTGTCCTCTGGAAACACCATATATTTT
J gene: TRBJ2-3; clone size: -; D gene: -; V gene: TRBV5-1; CDR3 protein: CASSFAEGDTQYF; CDR3 DNA: TGCGCCAGCAGCTTCGCTGAGGGAGATACGCAGTATTTT
J gene: TRBJ2-7; clone size: few; D gene: -; V gene: TRBV6-5; CDR3 protein: CASSWGAASSYEQYF; CDR3 DNA: TGTGCCAGCAGTTGGGGAGCAGCAAGCTCCTACGAGCAGTACTTC
J gene: TRBJ2-7; clone size: -; D gene: -; V gene: TRBV7-8; CDR3 protein: CASTLPSARSYEQYF; CDR3 DNA: TGTGCCAGCACCCTCCCCAGCGCCCGCTCCTACGAGCAGTACTTC
J gene: TRBJ1-1; clone size: medium-sized; D gene: -; V gene: TRBV6-6; CDR3 protein: CASSYPGAEAFF; CDR3 DNA: TGTGCCAGCAGTTACCCGGGAGCCGAAGCTTTCTTT